These 5 T cell receptor beta chains share one sample of origin, sequenced in a study of OX40 agonist ivuxolimab in advanced cancers. To prepare the library, the immunoSEQ multiplex PCR assay was applied. TCRdb obtained this table from immuneACCESS and retained in-frame rearrangements with V and J assigned. These tables miss some clones; where compared with another copy, unresolved V genes account for less than half of the shortfall, and the remainder is unexplained. This sample comprises over 70,000 clones, about 86% of them detected only once. 1.5% to 2% of the sample goes to the ten largest clones. The sequences come from CD4+ or CD8+ T cells sorted from blood, collected in a trial of the OX40 agonist ivuxolimab. The receptors stem from an adult with an advanced solid tumor such as melanoma, head and neck, liver or kidney cancer.

This clone was seen once. V gene TRBV13 combines with J gene TRBJ2-1; 9 nucleotides line up with TRBD1. V lost 5 bases, J lost 4 bases, and 9 bases stayed unmatched. The CDR3 extends over 16 amino acids. Germline V CDR1 and CDR2: PRHDT, FYEKMQ (reference sequence). CDR3 region: CASSGRRDRAYNEQFF. CDR3 nucleotides: TGTGCCAGCAGCGGCAGACGGGACAGGGCATACAATGAGCAGTTCTTC. Variable domain in full (rest from reference TRBV13 and TRBJ2-1): AAGVIQSPRHLIKEKRETATLKCYPIPRHDTVYWYQQGPGQDPQFLISFYEKMQSDKGSIPDRFSAQQFSDYHSELNMSSLELGDSALYFCASSGRRDRAYNEQFFGPGTRLTVL.

This chain links TRBV5-1 with TRBJ2-3; TRBD1 aligns across 9 bases. This CDR3 spans 15 amino acids. Trimming removed 5 bases from V and 3 bases from J; junction bases left unmatched: 7. CDR1 is SGHRS, CDR2 YFSETQ, per germline. CDR3 sequence: CASSTQGAGTDTQYF. Written as DNA, the CDR3 is TGCGCCAGCAGTACACAGGGGGCAGGGACAGATACGCAGTATTTT. Supplemented by reference TRBV5-1 and TRBJ2-3, the full variable domain reads KAGVTQTPRYLIKTRGQQVTLSCSPISGHRSVSWYQQTPGQGLQFLFEYFSETQRNKGNFPGRFSGRQFSNSRSEMNVSTLELGDSALYLCASSTQGAGTDTQYFGPGTRLTVL.

V usage is TRBV7-9 and J usage is TRBJ1-4; D possibly corresponds to TRBD1 (5 bases). The CDR3 loop spans 16 amino acids. V was shortened by 1 base and J by 0 bases, with 9 bases between the two germline ends. From germline, CDR1 is SEHNR and CDR2 FQNEAQ (reference sequence). The DNA of the CDR3 is TGTGCCAGCAGCTTAGGGCAGGGCGCAACTAATGAAAAACTGTTTTTT. It yields the protein CASSLGQGATNEKLFF. The whole variable domain, filled in from reference TRBV7-9 and TRBJ1-4, reads DTGVSQNPRHKITKRGQNVTFRCDPISEHNRLYWYRQTLGQGPEFLTYFQNEAQLEKSRLLSDRFSAERPKGSFSTLEIQRTEQGDSAMYLCASSLGQGATNEKLFFGSGTQLSVL.

The J gene is TRBJ1-5, the V gene TRBV28; D gene uncertain. V lost 7 bases and J 0 bases, leaving 13 bases between the germline ends. Germline lookup yields CDR1 MDHEN and CDR2 SYDVKM. The CDR3 loop spans 15 amino acids. Here the CDR3 reads CASNLLGYSNQPQHF. CDR3 DNA sequence: TGTGCCAGCAATCTCTTAGGTTATAGCAATCAGCCCCAGCATTTT.

The count of this clone is one. The V and J genes are TRBV5-1 and TRBJ2-3; 10 positions match TRBD2. Looked up from germline, CDR1 is SGHRS and CDR2 is YFSETQ. With V trimmed by 4 bases and J by 2 bases, 7 bases remained unmatched. There are 16 residues in the CDR3. CDR3 DNA sequence: TGCGCCAGCAGCCTCAGCGGGGGGGATCTCACAGATACGCAGTATTTT. Protein product: CASSLSGGDLTDTQYF.